Listed here are 30 T cell receptor beta chains from one sample, sequenced in a study of radiation and T cells in renal cell carcinoma. Described time point: blood 2 weeks post-SBRT. Sample treatment: 15 Gy SBRT to primary tumor, nephrectomy 4 weeks later. Generated by immunoSEQ multiplex PCR, the TCRdb table keeps only in-frame clones and is missing some. The profile shows around 130,000 clones, more than 75% of them singletons. Sequences were derived from blood, sampled from a patient whose treatment included radiotherapy and nephrectomy. These receptors were obtained from a woman aged 65 to 85 with renal cell carcinoma.

The CDR3 sequence: CASSSRDNSYEQYF. CDR3 sequence (DNA): TGTGCCAGCAGTTCCCGGGACAACTCCTACGAGCAGTACTTC. The chain joins TRBV2 to TRBJ2-7, with D perhaps matching TRBD1 (6 bases). Trimming left V 5 bases short and J 0 bases short, with 11 bases between. Per germline, CDR1 SNHLY and CDR2 FYNNEI. The length of the CDR3 is 14 residues.

This clone was counted between two and nine times. The V call is TRBV9, the J call TRBJ1-2; 10 bases line up with TRBD1. The CDR3 totals 15 residues. The V gene end was trimmed by 1 base and the J gene end by 5 bases; junction bases not matched to a gene: 5. Germline CDR1 and CDR2: SGDLS and YYNGEE. The CDR3 bases are TGTGCCAGCAGCGTATCGGGACAGGGGTATTATGGCTACACCTTC. It codes for CASSVSGQGYYGYTF.

The chain joins TRBV19 to TRBJ1-2, with D tentatively TRBD1 (6 bases). Trimming pared 3 bases from V and 5 bases from J, leaving 13 bases between. Germline V CDR1 and CDR2: LNHDA, SQIVND (reference sequence). The CDR3 spans 14 residues. In DNA, the CDR3 is TGTGCCAGTAGTATCCCCGGGACACCTTATGGCTACACCTTC. This sequence encodes CASSIPGTPYGYTF.

The rearrangement joins TRBV25-1 to TRBJ2-5; perhaps TRBD1 as D (6 bases). The germline V gene encodes CDR1 MGHDK and CDR2 SYGVNS. With 2 bases removed from V and 0 bases from J, the gap between germline ends came to 10 bases. The CDR3 runs to 15 residues. CDR3 nucleotides: TGTGCCAGCAGTGAAACCACAGGGTACCAAGAGACCCAGTACTTC. Its protein product is CASSETTGYQETQYF.

There are a few counts of this clone. The chain joins TRBV30 to TRBJ1-2; D not resolved. Trimming stripped 5 bases from V and 5 bases from J, with 15 bases between. Germline CDR1 and CDR2: GTSNPN and SVGIG (reference sequence). CDR3 length: 13 residues. CDR3 sequence reads: CAWSKVERYGYTF. The DNA of the CDR3 is TGTGCCTGGTCTAAGGTTGAGAGGTATGGCTACACCTTC.

V gene TRBV11-3 combines with J gene TRBJ2-1; TRBD2 agrees at 15 bases. CDR1 is SGHNT and CDR2 is YENEEA in the germline V gene. The CDR3 totals 19 residues. Trimming at V came to 5 bases and at J to 7 bases, leaving 15 bases not matched to a gene. CDR3 region: CASSPGLAGGPRPRNEQFF. In DNA, the CDR3 is TGTGCCAGCAGCCCGGGACTAGCGGGGGGTCCTCGGCCCCGGAATGAGCAGTTCTTC.

This chain uses TRBV10-1 with TRBJ2-7, with a possible D match to TRBD1 (6 bases). V lost 1 base to trimming and J lost 3 bases, with 13 bases between them. Germline CDR1 and CDR2: WNHNN and SYGVQD (reference sequence). The CDR3 spans 15 residues. Written as DNA, the CDR3 is TGCGCCAGCAGTGAGTGGGACATAAGGTTCTACGAGCAGTACTTC. Translation: CASSEWDIRFYEQYF.

The chain carries TRBV5-1 and TRBJ2-1; D is uncertain. The CDR3 has 14 residues. Between the trimmed V and J ends, which lost 0 bases and 0 bases, there was a span of 4 bases. Germline loops: CDR1 SGHRS, CDR2 YFSETQ. CDR3 sequence: CASSLVPSYNEQFF. As DNA, the CDR3 is TGCGCCAGCAGCTTGGTGCCCTCCTACAATGAGCAGTTCTTC.

The chain uses TRBV27 and TRBJ2-3, with TRBD2 identical over 10 bases. There are 18 residues in the CDR3. Germline lookup yields CDR1 MNHEY and CDR2 SMNVEV (reference sequence). With V trimmed by 2 bases and J by 3 bases, 11 bases remained unmatched. The CDR3 here is CASSLIARSGGRTDTQYF. The DNA for the CDR3 is TGTGCCAGCAGTTTAATAGCTCGTAGCGGGGGGAGGACAGATACGCAGTATTTT.

The chain couples TRBV5-6 to TRBJ2-1, with TRBD2 matching over 8 bases. Germline V gene data show CDR1 as SGHDT and CDR2 as YYEEEE. After removal of 6 bases from V and 8 bases from J, the junction contained 7 bases not matched to a gene. This CDR3 is 13 amino acids long. CDR3 sequence: CASIAGSGDEQFF. CDR3 bases: TGTGCCAGCATCGCGGGTAGCGGGGATGAGCAGTTCTTC. Filled out from reference TRBV5-6 and TRBJ2-1, the complete variable domain reads DAGVTQSPTHLIKTRGQQVTLRCSPKSGHDTVSWYQQALGQGPQFIFQYYEEEERQRGNFPDRFSGHQFPNYSSELNVNALLLGDSALYLCASIAGSGDEQFFGPGTRLTVL.

Comment on this clone: This CDR3 is also generated by other DNA sequences in the sample. The chain joins TRBV11-3 to TRBJ2-7; maybe TRBD2 (5 bases). This CDR3 has 14 residues. CDR1 is SGHNT and CDR2 is YENEEA in the germline V gene. V was pared by 1 base and J by 1 base, with 8 bases between. CDR3 sequence: CASSLGRGSYEQYF. The CDR3 coding sequence is TGTGCCAGCAGCTTAGGCCGGGGTTCCTACGAGCAGTACTTC.

The genes are TRBV6-5 and TRBJ2-2; possibly TRBD2 for D (5 bases). Looked up from germline, CDR1 is MNHEY and CDR2 is SVGAGI. This CDR3 has 14 amino acids. Trimming took off 1 base at V and 6 bases at J, with 9 bases between the two ends. DNA of the CDR3: TGTGCCAGCAGTTACTTAGGACTCCCCGGGGAGCTGTTTTTT. It translates to CASSYLGLPGELFF.

The V and J genes are TRBV7-9 and TRBJ2-1; D perhaps matches TRBD2 (6 bases). The germline V gene has CDR1 SEHNR and CDR2 FQNEAQ (reference sequence). Between the trimmed V and J ends, which lost 7 bases and 3 bases, there was a span of 19 bases. This CDR3 contains 16 residues. This CDR3 reads CASTPGWAGIYNEQFF. The DNA of the CDR3 is TGTGCCAGCACCCCGGGGTGGGCGGGGATCTACAATGAGCAGTTCTTC. Using reference TRBV7-9 and TRBJ2-1 for the parts outside the CDR3, the full variable domain is DTGVSQNPRHKITKRGQNVTFRCDPISEHNRLYWYRQTLGQGPEFLTYFQNEAQLEKSRLLSDRFSAERPKGSFSTLEIQRTEQGDSAMYLCASTPGWAGIYNEQFFGPGTRLTVL.

The rearrangement uses TRBV7-2 and TRBJ1-6; possible D gene TRBD1, 5 bases. Germline V gene sequence: CDR1 SGHTA, CDR2 FQGNSA. The CDR3 loop spans 15 amino acids. V was cut by 5 bases and J by 5 bases, with 13 bases left in between. CDR3 nucleotides: TGTGCCAGCAGCCTAGGATCAGGGAATAATTCACCCCTCCACTTT. This sequence encodes CASSLGSGNNSPLHF. The full variable domain, its missing parts supplied by reference TRBV7-2 and TRBJ1-6, is GAGVSQSPSNKVTEKGKDVELRCDPISGHTALYWYRQSLGQGLEFLIYFQGNSAPDKSGLPSDRFSAERTGGSVSTLTIQRTQQEDSAVYLCASSLGSGNNSPLHFGNGTRLTVT.

The V gene is TRBV7-9, the J gene TRBJ2-7, with D possibly being TRBD1 (5 bases). From germline, CDR1 is SEHNR and CDR2 FQNEAQ (reference sequence). The CDR3 is made up of 12 amino acids. V was shortened by 4 bases and J by 5 bases, with 9 bases between the two germline ends. Here the CDR3 reads CASSSGLDEQYF. CDR3 nucleotides: TGTGCCAGCAGCTCAGGGCTTGACGAGCAGTACTTC.

This sequence joins TRBV4-1 and TRBJ1-1; D unclear. Germline lookup yields CDR1 MGHRA and CDR2 YSYEKL. The length of the CDR3 is 14 residues. Trimming cost V 2 bases and J 0 bases, with 7 bases left between them. In nucleotides, the CDR3 is TGCGCCAGCAGCCAACGACTCATGAACACTGAAGCTTTCTTT. This translates into CASSQRLMNTEAFF.

This rearrangement joins TRBV11-2 to TRBJ1-5; maybe TRBD1 (6 bases). V lost 0 bases and J 3 bases, leaving 9 bases between the germline ends. Germline values: CDR1 SGHAT, CDR2 FQNNGV. The CDR3 contains 15 residues. CDR3 residues: CASSLDGDTNQPQHF. The DNA of the CDR3 is TGTGCCAGCAGCTTAGATGGGGACACCAATCAGCCCCAGCATTTT.

J is TRBJ2-2 and V is TRBV7-9; 8 bases align to TRBD1. The CDR3 covers 17 residues. Germline V CDR1 and CDR2: SEHNR, FQNEAQ (reference sequence). V shed 0 bases and J 1 base; nucleotides not matched to a gene: 4. CDR3 loop: CASSLASRGRNTGELFF. The DNA of the CDR3 is TGTGCCAGCAGCTTAGCAAGCAGGGGGCGGAACACCGGGGAGCTGTTTTTT. Filled out from reference TRBV7-9 and TRBJ2-2, the complete variable domain reads DTGVSQNPRHKITKRGQNVTFRCDPISEHNRLYWYRQTLGQGPEFLTYFQNEAQLEKSRLLSDRFSAERPKGSFSTLEIQRTEQGDSAMYLCASSLASRGRNTGELFFGEGSRLTVL.

The CDR3 is CASSGSGTTQPQHF. In DNA, the CDR3 is TGTGCCAGCAGTGGGTCGGGGACCACTCAGCCCCAGCATTTT. The chain combines TRBV2 with TRBJ1-5; D possibly corresponds to TRBD1 (5 bases). V lost 4 bases and J 6 bases, leaving 13 bases between the germline ends. CDR3 length equals 14 residues. Germline V CDR1 and CDR2: SNHLY, FYNNEI.

The rearrangement joins TRBV7-8 to TRBJ1-4; 10 bases map to TRBD1. Germline CDR1 is SGHVS and CDR2 is FQNEAQ. V lost 5 bases and J lost 6; bases outside the gene matches: 6. The CDR3 is made up of 15 amino acids. This CDR3 is CASSLRTGGDEKLFF. CDR3 nucleotides: TGTGCCAGCAGCCTCCGGACAGGGGGGGATGAAAAACTGTTTTTT. Full variable domain (remainder filled in from reference TRBV7-8 and TRBJ1-4): GAGVSQSPRYKVAKRGQDVALRCDPISGHVSLFWYQQALGQGPEFLTYFQNEAQLDKSGLPSDRFFAERPEGSVSTLKIQRTQQEDSAVYLCASSLRTGGDEKLFFGSGTQLSVL.

This chain joins TRBV27 and TRBJ2-1; possibly TRBD1 or TRBD2 for D (6 bases each). The germline V and J ends were trimmed by 7 bases and 1 base, with 14 bases remaining between them. Germline V lookup: CDR1 MNHEY, CDR2 SMNVEV (reference sequence). The CDR3 length is 15 residues. This CDR3 is CASTPGARSYNEQFF. The CDR3 DNA sequence: TGTGCCAGCACCCCGGGGGCAAGATCCTACAATGAGCAGTTCTTC.

The chain is built from TRBV15 and TRBJ2-6, with D possibly matching TRBD2 (7 bases). Germline V gene data show CDR1 as LNHNV and CDR2 as YYDKDF (reference sequence). With 5 bases removed from V and 0 bases from J, the gap between germline ends came to 11 bases. The CDR3 loop spans 16 amino acids. CDR3 DNA: TGTGCCACCAGCTGGGGGGGCGCCTCTGGGGCCAACGTCCTGACTTTC. The encoded protein is CATSWGGASGANVLTF.

The gene calls are TRBV19 and TRBJ2-1; 11 bases line up with TRBD2. Germline V gene lookup returns CDR1 LNHDA and CDR2 SQIVND (reference sequence). Trimming took 3 bases from V and 2 from J; bases not matched to a gene: 9. This CDR3 contains 18 residues. The CDR3 is CASSIRLAGGSPYNEQFF. The CDR3 bases are TGTGCCAGTAGTATCAGGCTAGCGGGGGGCTCGCCCTACAATGAGCAGTTCTTC.

The rearrangement joins TRBV7-5 to TRBJ2-2; TRBD2, the table's D call, lacks a check against the DNA. TRBV7-5 is listed as a pseudogene. The CDR3 loop spans 17 amino acids. The CDR3 reads CARSRRTSGENTGELFF. The CDR3 region has the DNA TGTGCCAGAAGCCGCCGGACTAGCGGGGAGAACACCGGGGAGCTGTTTTTT.

V gene TRBV5-1 combines with J gene TRBJ1-1; 8 nucleotides line up with TRBD1. The length of the CDR3 is 17 residues. Trimming cost V 5 bases and J 1 base; bases outside gene matches: 13. Germline V gives CDR1 SGHRS, CDR2 YFSETQ. In DNA form, the CDR3 reads TGCGCCAGCAGGGGGGGACTGACAGGGGAGGCGAACACTGAAGCTTTCTTT. Translated, it gives CASRGGLTGEANTEAFF.

The V call is TRBV7-2, the J call TRBJ2-6; no clear D. The CDR3 has 13 residues. Germline assignment: CDR1 SGHTA and CDR2 FQGNSA. The V end was cut by 6 bases, the J end by 0 bases, with 3 bases between. CDR3 residues: CASRVSGANVLTF. CDR3 coding DNA: TGTGCCAGCAGGGTCTCTGGGGCCAACGTCCTGACTTTC.

The V and J genes are TRBV28 and TRBJ2-5; the D gene is possibly TRBD2 (5 bases). The germline V gene has CDR1 MDHEN and CDR2 SYDVKM. V was trimmed by 1 base and J by 13 bases, leaving 13 bases between them. The CDR3 consists of 12 residues. CDR3 nucleotide sequence: TGTGCCAGCAGTTTATCAGCGGACCCTGGGTACTTC. Its protein product is CASSLSADPGYF.

This clone showed up just once. Written as DNA, the CDR3 is TGTGCCAGCAGTCTGTCCCGGGACAGGGTTTCCTGGTTCAATTCACCCCTCCACTTT. Residues: CASSLSRDRVSWFNSPLHF. V is TRBV28 and J is TRBJ1-6, with 9 positions matching TRBD1. This CDR3 has 19 residues. The V segment lost 5 bases and the J segment 7 bases; nucleotides outside the gene matches: 18. Per germline, CDR1 MDHEN and CDR2 SYDVKM.

The genes are TRBV5-4 and TRBJ2-2; D possibly corresponds to TRBD2 (6 bases). The V end was cut by 3 bases, the J end by 3 bases, with 12 bases between. Germline V gene sequence: CDR1 SGHNT, CDR2 YYREEE (reference sequence). This CDR3 region has 15 residues. The DNA of the CDR3 is TGTGCCAGCAGCTCCTCAGGGAGGCACACCGGGGAGCTGTTTTTT. Translating it yields CASSSSGRHTGELFF.

This clone has more than one count but fewer than ten. The V call is TRBV7-8, the J call TRBJ2-5, with unresolved D. The CDR3 is made up of 14 amino acids. Trimming took 7 bases from V and 1 from J, leaving 13 bases between them. Germline CDR1 and CDR2: SGHVS and FQNEAQ. CDR3 coding DNA: TGTGCCAGCACCACCGGGCGGTTCCAAGAGACCCAGTACTTC. It specifies CASTTGRFQETQYF. Supplemented by reference TRBV7-8 and TRBJ2-5, the full variable domain reads GAGVSQSPRYKVAKRGQDVALRCDPISGHVSLFWYQQALGQGPEFLTYFQNEAQLDKSGLPSDRFFAERPEGSVSTLKIQRTQQEDSAVYLCASTTGRFQETQYFGPGTRLLVL.